This T cell receptor beta chain is drawn from a study of control samples from healthy donors and cancer patients. J gave up 2 bases and V 5 bases, and 4 bases lay outside the gene matches. This CDR3 comprises 15 residues. Germline-derived CDR1 and CDR2 are MNHEY and SVGEGT. Libraries were prepared by immunoSEQ multiplex PCR; TCRdb keeps only in-frame clonotypes and omits some of them. Of roughly 130,000 clones in the sample, around 90% were seen once. The J gene is TRBJ2-5, the V gene TRBV6-2 or TRBV6-3, with 11 bases aligning to TRBD2. Input material: blood. The sequence derives from a man younger than 35 in good health. CDR3 sequence (DNA): TGTGCCAGCAGTACGACTAGCGGGGCTCAAGAGACCCAGTACTTC. It yields the protein CASSTTSGAQETQYF.